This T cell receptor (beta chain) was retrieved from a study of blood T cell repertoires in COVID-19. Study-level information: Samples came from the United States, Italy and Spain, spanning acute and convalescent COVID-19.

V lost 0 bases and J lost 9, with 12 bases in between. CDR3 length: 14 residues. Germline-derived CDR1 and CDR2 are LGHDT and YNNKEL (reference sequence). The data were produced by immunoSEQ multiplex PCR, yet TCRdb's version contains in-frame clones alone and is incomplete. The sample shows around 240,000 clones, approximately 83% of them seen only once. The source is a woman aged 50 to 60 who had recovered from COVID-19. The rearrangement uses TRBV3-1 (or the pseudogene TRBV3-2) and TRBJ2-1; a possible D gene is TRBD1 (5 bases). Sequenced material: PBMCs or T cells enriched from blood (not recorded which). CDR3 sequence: CASSQEGRVVEQFF. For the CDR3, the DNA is TGTGCCAGCAGCCAAGAGGGCAGGGTTGTTGAGCAGTTCTTC.